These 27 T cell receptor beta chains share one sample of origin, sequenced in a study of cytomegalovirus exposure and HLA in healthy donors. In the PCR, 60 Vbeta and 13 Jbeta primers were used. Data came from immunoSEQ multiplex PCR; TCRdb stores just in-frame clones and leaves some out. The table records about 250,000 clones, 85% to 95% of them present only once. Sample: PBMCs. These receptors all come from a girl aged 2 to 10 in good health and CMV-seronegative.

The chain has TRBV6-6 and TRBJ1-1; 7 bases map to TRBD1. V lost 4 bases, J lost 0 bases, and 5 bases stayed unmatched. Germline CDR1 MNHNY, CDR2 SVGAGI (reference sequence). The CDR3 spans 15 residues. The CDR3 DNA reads TGTGCCAGCAGTTTGACAGGGACGATGAACACTGAAGCTTTCTTT. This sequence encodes CASSLTGTMNTEAFF.

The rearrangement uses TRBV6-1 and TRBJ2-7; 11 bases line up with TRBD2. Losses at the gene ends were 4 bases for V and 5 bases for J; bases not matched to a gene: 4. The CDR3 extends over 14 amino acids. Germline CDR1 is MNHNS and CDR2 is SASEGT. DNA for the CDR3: TGTGCCAGCAGTGGACTAGCGGGGAGGAACGAGCAGTACTTC. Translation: CASSGLAGRNEQYF.

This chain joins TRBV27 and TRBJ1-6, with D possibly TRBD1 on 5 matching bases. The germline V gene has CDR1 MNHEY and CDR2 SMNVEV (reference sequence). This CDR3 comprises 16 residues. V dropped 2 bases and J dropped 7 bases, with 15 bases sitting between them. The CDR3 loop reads CASSLGFGGWNSPLHF. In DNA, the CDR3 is TGTGCCAGCAGTTTAGGGTTCGGGGGATGGAATTCACCCCTCCACTTT.

This CDR3 reads CASSLDRGTQETQYF. CDR3 nucleotides: TGTGCCAGCAGCTTGGACCGGGGGACTCAAGAGACCCAGTACTTC. The rearrangement links TRBV5-4 to TRBJ2-5; possibly TRBD2 for D (6 bases). In germline, CDR1 is SGHNT, CDR2 YYREEE (reference sequence). Trimming shortened V by 0 bases and J by 2 bases, and 11 bases separated the two germline ends. This CDR3 is built from 15 residues.

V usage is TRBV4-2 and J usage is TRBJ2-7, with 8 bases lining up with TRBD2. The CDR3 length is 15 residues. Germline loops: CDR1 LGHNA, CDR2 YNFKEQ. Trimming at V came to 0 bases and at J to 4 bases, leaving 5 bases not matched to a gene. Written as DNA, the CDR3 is TGTGCCAGCAGCCAAGACGGGGGGGGCGGTTACGAGCAGTACTTC. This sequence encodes CASSQDGGGGYEQYF.

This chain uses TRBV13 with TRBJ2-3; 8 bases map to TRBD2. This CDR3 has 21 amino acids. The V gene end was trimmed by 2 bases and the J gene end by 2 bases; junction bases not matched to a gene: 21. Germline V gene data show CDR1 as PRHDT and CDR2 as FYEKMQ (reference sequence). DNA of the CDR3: TGTGCCAGCAGCTTAATCCCCCCGGGAGTGAGGCGGGGGGCCTTCACAGATACGCAGTATTTT. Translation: CASSLIPPGVRRGAFTDTQYF.

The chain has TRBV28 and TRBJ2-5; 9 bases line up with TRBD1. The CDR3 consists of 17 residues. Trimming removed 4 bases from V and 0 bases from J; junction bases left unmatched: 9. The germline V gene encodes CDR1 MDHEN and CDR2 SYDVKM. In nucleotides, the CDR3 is TGTGCCAGCAGTTCCCTCCGACAGGGGGTCGACCAAGAGACCCAGTACTTC. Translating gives CASSSLRQGVDQETQYF.

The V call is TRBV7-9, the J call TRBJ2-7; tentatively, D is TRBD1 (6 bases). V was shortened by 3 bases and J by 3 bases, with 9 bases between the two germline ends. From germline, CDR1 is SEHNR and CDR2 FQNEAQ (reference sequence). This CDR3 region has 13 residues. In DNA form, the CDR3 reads TGTGCCAGCAGCTTGGGACACTACTACGAGCAGTACTTC. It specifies CASSLGHYYEQYF.

CDR3 sequence reads: CASSLREGKSNSPLHF. CDR3 nucleotide sequence: TGTGCCAGCAGTTTAAGGGAGGGCAAGAGTAATTCACCCCTCCACTTT. This chain links TRBV27 with TRBJ1-6; no clear D gene. V dropped 2 bases and J dropped 6 bases, with 14 bases sitting between them. This CDR3 comprises 16 residues. Germline CDR1 MNHEY, CDR2 SMNVEV (reference sequence).

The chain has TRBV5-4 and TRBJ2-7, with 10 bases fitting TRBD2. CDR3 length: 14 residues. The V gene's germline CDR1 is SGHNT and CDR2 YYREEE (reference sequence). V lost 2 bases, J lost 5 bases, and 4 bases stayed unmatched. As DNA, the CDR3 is TGTGCCAGCAGCTTTTCCCTAGCGGGAGACGAGCAGTACTTC. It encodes CASSFSLAGDEQYF.

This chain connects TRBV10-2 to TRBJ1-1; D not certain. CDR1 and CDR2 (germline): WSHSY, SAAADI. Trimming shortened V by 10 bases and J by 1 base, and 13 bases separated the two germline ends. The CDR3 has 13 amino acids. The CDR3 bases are TGCGCCACCAGAGGGCGGGGGAACACTGAAGCTTTCTTT. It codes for CATRGRGNTEAFF.

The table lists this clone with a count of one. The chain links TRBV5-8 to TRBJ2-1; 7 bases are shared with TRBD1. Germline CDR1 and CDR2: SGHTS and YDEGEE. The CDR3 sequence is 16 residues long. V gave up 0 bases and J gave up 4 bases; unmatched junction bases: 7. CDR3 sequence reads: CASSLAGTETYNEQFF. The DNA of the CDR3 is TGTGCCAGCAGCTTGGCCGGGACAGAAACTTACAATGAGCAGTTCTTC.

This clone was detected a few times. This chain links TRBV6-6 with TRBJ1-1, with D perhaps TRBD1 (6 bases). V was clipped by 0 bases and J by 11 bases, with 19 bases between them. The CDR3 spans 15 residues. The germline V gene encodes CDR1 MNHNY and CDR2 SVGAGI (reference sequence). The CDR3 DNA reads TGTGCCAGCAGTTACTCGAGTGGACAGCCTATTACGGCTTTCTTT. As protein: CASSYSSGQPITAFF.

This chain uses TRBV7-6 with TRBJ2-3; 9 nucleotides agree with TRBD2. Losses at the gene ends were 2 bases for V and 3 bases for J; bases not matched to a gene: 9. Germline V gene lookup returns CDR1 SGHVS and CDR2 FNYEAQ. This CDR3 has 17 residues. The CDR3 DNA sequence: TGTGCCAGCAGCTTATCCTTGGCGGGGGGGCCAACAGATACGCAGTATTTT. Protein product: CASSLSLAGGPTDTQYF. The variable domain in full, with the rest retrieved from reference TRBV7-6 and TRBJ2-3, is GAGVSQSPRYKVTKRGQDVALRCDPISGHVSLYWYRQALGQGPEFLTYFNYEAQQDKSGLPNDRFSAERPEGSISTLTIQRTEQRDSAMYRCASSLSLAGGPTDTQYFGPGTRLTVL.

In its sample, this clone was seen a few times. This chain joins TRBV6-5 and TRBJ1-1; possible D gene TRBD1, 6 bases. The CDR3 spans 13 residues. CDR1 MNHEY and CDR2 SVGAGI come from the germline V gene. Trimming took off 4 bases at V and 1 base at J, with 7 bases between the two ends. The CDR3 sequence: CASSSRGNTEAFF. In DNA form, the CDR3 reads TGTGCCAGCAGTTCCAGGGGGAACACTGAAGCTTTCTTT.

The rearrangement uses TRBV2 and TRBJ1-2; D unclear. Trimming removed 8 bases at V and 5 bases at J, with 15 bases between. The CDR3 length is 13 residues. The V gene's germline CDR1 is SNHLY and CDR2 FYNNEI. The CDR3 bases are TGTGCCAGCTTAGGGAGAGGCCAATATGGCTACACCTTC. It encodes CASLGRGQYGYTF.

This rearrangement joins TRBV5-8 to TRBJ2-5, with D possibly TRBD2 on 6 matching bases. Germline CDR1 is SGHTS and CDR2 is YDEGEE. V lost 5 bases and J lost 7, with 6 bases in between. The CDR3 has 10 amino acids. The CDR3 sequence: CASRGGTQYF. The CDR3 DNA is TGTGCCAGCAGGGGGGGGACCCAGTACTTC.

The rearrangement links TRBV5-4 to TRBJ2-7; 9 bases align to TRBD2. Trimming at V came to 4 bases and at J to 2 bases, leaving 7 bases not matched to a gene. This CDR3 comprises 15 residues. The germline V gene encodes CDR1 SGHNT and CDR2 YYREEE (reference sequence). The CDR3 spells CASSPRASGTYEQYF. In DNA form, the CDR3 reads TGTGCCAGCAGCCCTAGGGCTAGCGGGACCTACGAGCAGTACTTC.

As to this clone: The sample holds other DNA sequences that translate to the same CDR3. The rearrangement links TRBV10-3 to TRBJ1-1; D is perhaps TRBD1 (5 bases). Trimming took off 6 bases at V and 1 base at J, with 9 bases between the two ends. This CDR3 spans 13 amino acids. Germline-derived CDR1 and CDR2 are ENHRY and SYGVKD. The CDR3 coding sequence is TGTGCCATCAGACCTGACAGGAACACTGAAGCTTTCTTT. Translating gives CAIRPDRNTEAFF.

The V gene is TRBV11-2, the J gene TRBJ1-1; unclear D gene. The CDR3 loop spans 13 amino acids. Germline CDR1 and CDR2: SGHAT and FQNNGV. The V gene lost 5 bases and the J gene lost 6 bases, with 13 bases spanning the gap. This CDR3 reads CASSPSWGAEAFF. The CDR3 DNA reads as TGTGCCAGCAGCCCAAGTTGGGGAGCTGAAGCTTTCTTT. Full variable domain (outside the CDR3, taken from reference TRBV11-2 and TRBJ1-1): EAGVAQSPRYKIIEKRQSVAFWCNPISGHATLYWYQQILGQGPKLLIQFQNNGVVDDSQLPKDRFSAERLKGVDSTLKIQPAKLEDSAVYLCASSPSWGAEAFFGQGTRLTVV.

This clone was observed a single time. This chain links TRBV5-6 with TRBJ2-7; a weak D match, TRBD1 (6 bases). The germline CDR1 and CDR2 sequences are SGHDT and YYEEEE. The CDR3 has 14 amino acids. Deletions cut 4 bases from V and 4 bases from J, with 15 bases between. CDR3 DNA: TGTGCCAGCAGCCTACAGGGCACAGAATACGAGCAGTACTTC. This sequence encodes CASSLQGTEYEQYF.

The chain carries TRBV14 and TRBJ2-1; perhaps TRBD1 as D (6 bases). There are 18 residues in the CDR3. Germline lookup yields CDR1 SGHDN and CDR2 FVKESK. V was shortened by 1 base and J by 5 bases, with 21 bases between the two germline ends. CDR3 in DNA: TGTGCCAGCAGCCAAGGTGGAAGTGTGGGGGCCTACCACAATGAGCAGTTCTTC. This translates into CASSQGGSVGAYHNEQFF.

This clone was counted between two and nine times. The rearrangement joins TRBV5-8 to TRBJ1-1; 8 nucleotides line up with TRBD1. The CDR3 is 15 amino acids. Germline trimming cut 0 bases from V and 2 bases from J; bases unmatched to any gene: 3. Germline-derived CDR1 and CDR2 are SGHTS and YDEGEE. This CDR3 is CASSLGGTGNTEAFF. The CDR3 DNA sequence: TGTGCCAGCAGCTTGGGTGGGACAGGTAACACTGAAGCTTTCTTT.

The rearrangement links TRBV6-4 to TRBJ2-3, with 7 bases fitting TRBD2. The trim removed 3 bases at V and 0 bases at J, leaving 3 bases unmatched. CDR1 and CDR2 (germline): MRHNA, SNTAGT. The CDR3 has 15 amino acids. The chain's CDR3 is CASSEGSGSTDTQYF. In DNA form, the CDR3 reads TGTGCCAGCAGTGAGGGTAGCGGGAGCACAGATACGCAGTATTTT.

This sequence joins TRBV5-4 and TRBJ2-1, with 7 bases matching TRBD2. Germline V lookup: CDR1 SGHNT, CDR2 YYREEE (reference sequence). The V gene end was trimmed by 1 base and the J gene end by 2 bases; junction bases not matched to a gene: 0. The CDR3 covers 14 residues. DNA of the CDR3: TGTGCCAGCAGCTTGCGGGGGGCCTACAATGAGCAGTTCTTC. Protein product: CASSLRGAYNEQFF. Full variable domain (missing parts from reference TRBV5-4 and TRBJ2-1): ETGVTQSPTHLIKTRGQQVTLRCSSQSGHNTVSWYQQALGQGPQFIFQYYREEENGRGNFPPRFSGLQFPNYSSELNVNALELDDSALYLCASSLRGAYNEQFFGPGTRLTVL.

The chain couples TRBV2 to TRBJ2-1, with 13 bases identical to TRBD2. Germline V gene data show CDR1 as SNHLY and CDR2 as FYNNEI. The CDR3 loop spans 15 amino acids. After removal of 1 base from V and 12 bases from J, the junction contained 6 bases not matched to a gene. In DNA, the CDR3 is TGTGCCAGCAGTGAAGATGGGACTAGCGGGGTCCGGCAGTTCTTC. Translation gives CASSEDGTSGVRQFF. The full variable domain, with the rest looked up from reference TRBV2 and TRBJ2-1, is EPEVTQTPSHQVTQMGQEVILRCVPISNHLYFYWYRQILGQKVEFLVSFYNNEISEKSEIFDDQFSVERPDGSNFTLKIRSTKLEDSAMYFCASSEDGTSGVRQFFGPGTRLTVL.

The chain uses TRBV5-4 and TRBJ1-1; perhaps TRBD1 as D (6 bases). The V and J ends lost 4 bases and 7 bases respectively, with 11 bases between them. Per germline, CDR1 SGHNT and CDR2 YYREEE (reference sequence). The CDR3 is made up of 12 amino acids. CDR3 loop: CASSGGGGEAFF. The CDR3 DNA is TGTGCCAGCAGCGGGGGCGGGGGTGAAGCTTTCTTT. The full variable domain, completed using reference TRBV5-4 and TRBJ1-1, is ETGVTQSPTHLIKTRGQQVTLRCSSQSGHNTVSWYQQALGQGPQFIFQYYREEENGRGNFPPRFSGLQFPNYSSELNVNALELDDSALYLCASSGGGGEAFFGQGTRLTVV.